This T cell receptor beta chain comes out of a study of early stage breast cancer tumors. General study results and limits: Functional markers like CD4, CD8 and FOXP3 were missed in bulk sequencing. Compared with adjacent normal breast tissue, tumors showed approximately 2.5-fold greater T cell density and higher clonality.

From germline, CDR1 is LNHDA and CDR2 SQIVND (reference sequence). V was cut by 10 bases and J by 0 bases, with 16 bases left in between. CDR3 length: 15 amino acids. Details on this clone: What it binds is not known.

The repertoire was sequenced with immunoSEQ multiplex PCR; TCRdb's copy has only in-frame clones and lacks some. The sample carries several thousand clones, around 66% recorded once. The sequencing sample was made of normal breast tissue next to the tumor. The TCR was taken from a person aged 45-60 years with breast cancer. The V call is TRBV19, the J call TRBJ1-5; TRBD1 is a possible D gene (6 bases). CDR3 nucleotide sequence: TGTGCCACCGCCCCGACAGGATATAGCAATCAGCCCCAGCATTTT. This sequence encodes CATAPTGYSNQPQHF. The entire variable domain, with the rest obtained from reference TRBV19 and TRBJ1-5, is as follows: DGGITQSPKYLFRKEGQNVTLSCEQNLNHDAMYWYRQDPGQGLRLIYYSQIVNDFQKGDIAEGYSVSREKKESFPLTVTSAQKNPTAFYLCATAPTGYSNQPQHFGDGTRLSIL.